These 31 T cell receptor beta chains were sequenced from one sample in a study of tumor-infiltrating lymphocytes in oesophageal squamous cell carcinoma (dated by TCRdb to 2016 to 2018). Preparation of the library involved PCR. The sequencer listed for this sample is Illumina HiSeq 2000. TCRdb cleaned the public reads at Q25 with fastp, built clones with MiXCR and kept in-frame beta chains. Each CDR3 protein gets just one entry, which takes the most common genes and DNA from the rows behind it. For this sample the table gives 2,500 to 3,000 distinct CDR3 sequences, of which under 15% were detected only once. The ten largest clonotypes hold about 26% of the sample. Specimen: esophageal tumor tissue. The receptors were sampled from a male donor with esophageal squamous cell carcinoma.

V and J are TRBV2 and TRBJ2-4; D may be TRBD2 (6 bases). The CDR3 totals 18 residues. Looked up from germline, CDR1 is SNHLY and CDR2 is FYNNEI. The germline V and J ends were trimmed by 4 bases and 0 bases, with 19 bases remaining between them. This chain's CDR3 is CASSVGVRLGGAKNIQYF. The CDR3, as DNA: TGTGCCAGCAGTGTGGGTGTGAGGTTGGGGGGAGCCAAAAACATTCAGTACTTC. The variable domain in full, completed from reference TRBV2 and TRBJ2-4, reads EPEVTQTPSHQVTQMGQEVILRCVPISNHLYFYWYRQILGQKVEFLVSFYNNEISEKSEIFDDQFSVERPDGSNFTLKIRSTKLEDSAMYFCASSVGVRLGGAKNIQYFGAGTRLSVL.

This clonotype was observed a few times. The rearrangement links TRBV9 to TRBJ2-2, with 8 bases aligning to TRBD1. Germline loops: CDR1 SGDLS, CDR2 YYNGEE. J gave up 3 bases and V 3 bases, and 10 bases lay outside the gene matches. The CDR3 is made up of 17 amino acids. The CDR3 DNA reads TGTGCCAGCAGCGCCCCGGACAGGGATACGGACACCGGGGAGCTGTTTTTT. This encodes CASSAPDRDTDTGELFF.

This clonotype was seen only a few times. The CDR3 sequence is CASSNFDRWVSYNEQYF. As DNA, the CDR3 is TGTGCCAGCAGCAACTTCGACAGGTGGGTTTCCTACAATGAGCAGTACTTC. This sequence joins TRBV11-3 and TRBJ2-1, with a tentative D call TRBD1 (6 bases). TRBJ2-7 explains the end of the DNA better; the J call may be wrong. Germline V gene data show CDR1 as SGHNT and CDR2 as YENEEA. The length of the CDR3 is 17 residues.

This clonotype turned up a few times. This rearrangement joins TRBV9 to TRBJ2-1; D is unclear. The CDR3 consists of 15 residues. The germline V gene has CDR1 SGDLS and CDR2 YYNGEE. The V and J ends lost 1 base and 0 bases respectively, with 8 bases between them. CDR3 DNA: TGTGCCAGCAGCGTATCAGGCGACTCCTACAATGAGCAGTTCTTC. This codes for CASSVSGDSYNEQFF. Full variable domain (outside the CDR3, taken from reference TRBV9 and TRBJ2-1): DSGVTQTPKHLITATGQRVTLRCSPRSGDLSVYWYQQSLDQGLQFLIQYYNGEERAKGNILERFSAQQFPDLHSELNLSSLELGDSALYFCASSVSGDSYNEQFFGPGTRLTVL.

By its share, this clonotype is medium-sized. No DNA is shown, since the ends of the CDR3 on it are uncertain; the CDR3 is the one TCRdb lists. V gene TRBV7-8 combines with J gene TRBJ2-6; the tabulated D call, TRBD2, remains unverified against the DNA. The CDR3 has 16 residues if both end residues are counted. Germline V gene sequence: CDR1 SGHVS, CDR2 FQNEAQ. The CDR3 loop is CASSLYSYGLWLHLRF.

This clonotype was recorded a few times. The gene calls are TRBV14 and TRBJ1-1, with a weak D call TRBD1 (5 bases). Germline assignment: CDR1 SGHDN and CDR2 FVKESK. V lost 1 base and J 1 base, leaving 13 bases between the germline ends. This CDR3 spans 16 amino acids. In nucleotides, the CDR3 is TGTGCCAGCAGCCAAGTGGATCGCCAGGGGAACACTGAAGCTTTCTTT. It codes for CASSQVDRQGNTEAFF.

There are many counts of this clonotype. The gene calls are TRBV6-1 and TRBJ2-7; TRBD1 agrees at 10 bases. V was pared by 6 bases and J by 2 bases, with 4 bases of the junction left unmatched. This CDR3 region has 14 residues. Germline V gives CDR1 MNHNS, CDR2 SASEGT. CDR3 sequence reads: CASSRDRGAYEQYF. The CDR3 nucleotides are TGTGCCAGCAGCCGGGACAGGGGAGCCTACGAGCAGTACTTC.

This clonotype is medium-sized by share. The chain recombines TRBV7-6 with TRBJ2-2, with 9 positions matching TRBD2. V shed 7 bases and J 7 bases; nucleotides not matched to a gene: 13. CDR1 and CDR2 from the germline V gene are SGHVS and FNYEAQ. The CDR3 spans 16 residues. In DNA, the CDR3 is TGTGCCAGCAACCAGGAAGGCGGGGGGGCTGGCGGGGAGCTGTTTTTT. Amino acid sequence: CASNQEGGGAGGELFF.

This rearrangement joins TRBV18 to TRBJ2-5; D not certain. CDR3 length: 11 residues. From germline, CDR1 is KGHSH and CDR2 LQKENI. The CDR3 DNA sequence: TGTGCGAGCGCACCGGGAGAGACCCAGTACTTC. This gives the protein CASAPGETQYF.

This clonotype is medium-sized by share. CDR3 sequence reads: CAGQRGGQGTGELFF. The CDR3 nucleotides read TGTGCCGGCCAGCGGGGGGGCCAAGGAACCGGGGAGCTGTTTTTT. This rearrangement joins TRBV6-1 to TRBJ2-2, with 10 bases identical to TRBD2. Germline V gene lookup returns CDR1 MNHNS and CDR2 SASEGT. This CDR3 contains 15 residues. V lost 11 bases, J lost 5 bases, and 11 bases stayed unmatched.

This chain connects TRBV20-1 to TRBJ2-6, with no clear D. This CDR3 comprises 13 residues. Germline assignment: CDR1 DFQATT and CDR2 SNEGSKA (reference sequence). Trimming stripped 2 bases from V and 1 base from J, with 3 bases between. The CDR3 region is CSARTSGANVLTF. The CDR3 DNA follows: TGCAGTGCTAGAACTTCTGGGGCCAACGTCCTGACTTTC.

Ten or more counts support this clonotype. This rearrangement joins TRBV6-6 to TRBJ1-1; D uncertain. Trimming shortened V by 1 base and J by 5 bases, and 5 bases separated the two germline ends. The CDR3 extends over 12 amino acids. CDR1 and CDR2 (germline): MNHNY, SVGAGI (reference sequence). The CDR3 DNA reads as TGTGCCAGCAGTTACTTGGGGACTGAAGCTTTCTTT. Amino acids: CASSYLGTEAFF.

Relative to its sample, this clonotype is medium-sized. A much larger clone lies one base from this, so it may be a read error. CDR3 DNA sequence: TGTGCCAGCAGCTTACAGTGGGGCAATGAGCAGTACTTC. Protein: CASSLQWGNEQYF. The rearrangement uses TRBV7-8 and TRBJ2-5; D perhaps matches TRBD1 (5 bases). Trimming removed 2 bases from V and 11 bases from J, with 15 bases in between. Germline CDR1 SGHVS, CDR2 FQNEAQ. The CDR3 is 13 residues long.

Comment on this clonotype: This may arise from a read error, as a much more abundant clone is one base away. In nucleotides, the CDR3 is TGTGCCTGCAGTTTGCAGGGGGCGAGTGGAGATACGCAGTATTTT. As protein: CACSLQGASGDTQYF. The chain has TRBV6-1 and TRBJ2-3, with TRBD1 matching 8 bases. Germline V CDR1 and CDR2: MNHNS, SASEGT. This CDR3 spans 15 amino acids.

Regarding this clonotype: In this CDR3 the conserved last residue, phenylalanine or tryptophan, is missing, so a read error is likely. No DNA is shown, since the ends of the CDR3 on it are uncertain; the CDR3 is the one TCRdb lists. The CDR3 is CAIGGSQVNIIHPSTLGP. The gene calls are TRBV10-3 and TRBJ2-3; the table calls TRBD2, which could not be checked here. CDR1 is ENHRY, CDR2 SYGVKD, per germline. Inclusive of both ends, the CDR3 amounts to 18 amino acids.

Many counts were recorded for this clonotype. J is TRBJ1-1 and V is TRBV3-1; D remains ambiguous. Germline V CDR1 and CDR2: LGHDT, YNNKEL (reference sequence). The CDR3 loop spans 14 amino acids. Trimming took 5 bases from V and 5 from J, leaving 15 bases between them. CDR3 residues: CASSVGSAVTEAFF. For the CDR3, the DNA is TGTGCCAGCAGCGTCGGATCCGCGGTTACTGAAGCTTTCTTT.

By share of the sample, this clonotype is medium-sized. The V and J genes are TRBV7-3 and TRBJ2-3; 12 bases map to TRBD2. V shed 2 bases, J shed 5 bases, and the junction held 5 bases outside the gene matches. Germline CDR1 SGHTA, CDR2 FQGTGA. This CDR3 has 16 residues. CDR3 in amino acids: CASSLSLAGGQDTQYF. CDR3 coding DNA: TGTGCCAGCAGCTTATCTCTAGCGGGGGGGCAAGATACGCAGTATTTT.

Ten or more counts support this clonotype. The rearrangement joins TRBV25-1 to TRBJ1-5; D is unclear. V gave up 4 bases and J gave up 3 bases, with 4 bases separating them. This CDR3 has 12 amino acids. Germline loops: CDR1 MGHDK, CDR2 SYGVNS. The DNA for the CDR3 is TGTGCCAGCAGTGGGTACAATCAGCCCCAGCATTTT. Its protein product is CASSGYNQPQHF.

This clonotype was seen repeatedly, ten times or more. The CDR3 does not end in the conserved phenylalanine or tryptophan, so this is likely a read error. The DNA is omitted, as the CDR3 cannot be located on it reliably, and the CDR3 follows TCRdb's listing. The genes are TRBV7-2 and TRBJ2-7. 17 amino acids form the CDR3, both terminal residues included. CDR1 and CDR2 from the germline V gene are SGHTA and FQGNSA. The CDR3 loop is CASSLGPGSNYGYTFGS.

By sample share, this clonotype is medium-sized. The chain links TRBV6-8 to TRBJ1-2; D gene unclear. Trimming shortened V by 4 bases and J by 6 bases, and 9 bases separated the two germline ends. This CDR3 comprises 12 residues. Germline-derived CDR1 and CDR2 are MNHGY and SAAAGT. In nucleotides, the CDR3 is TGTGCCAGCAGTTTGTCCGGGGATGGCTACACCTTC. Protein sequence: CASSLSGDGYTF.

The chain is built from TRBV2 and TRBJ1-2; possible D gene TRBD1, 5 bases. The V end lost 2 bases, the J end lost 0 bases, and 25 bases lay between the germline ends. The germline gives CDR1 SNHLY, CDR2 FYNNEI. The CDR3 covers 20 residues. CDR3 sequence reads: CASSELSLGGYTQTNYGYTF. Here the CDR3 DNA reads TGTGCCAGCAGTGAACTGAGCCTGGGGGGGTACACACAAACTAACTATGGCTACACCTTC.

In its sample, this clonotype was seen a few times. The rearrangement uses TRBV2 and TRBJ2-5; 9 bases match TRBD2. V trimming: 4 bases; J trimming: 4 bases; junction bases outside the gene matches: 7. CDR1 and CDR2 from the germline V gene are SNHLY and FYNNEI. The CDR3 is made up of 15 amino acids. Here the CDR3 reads CASSGGGGAGETQYF. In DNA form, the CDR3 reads TGTGCCAGCAGTGGGGGCGGGGGGGCCGGAGAGACCCAGTACTTC. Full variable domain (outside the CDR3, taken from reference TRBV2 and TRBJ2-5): EPEVTQTPSHQVTQMGQEVILRCVPISNHLYFYWYRQILGQKVEFLVSFYNNEISEKSEIFDDQFSVERPDGSNFTLKIRSTKLEDSAMYFCASSGGGGAGETQYFGPGTRLLVL.

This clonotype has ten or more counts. CDR3 sequence: CASSLREGRNYGYTF. Here the CDR3 DNA reads TGTGCCAGCAGCTTGCGGGAAGGGCGAAACTATGGCTACACCTTC. V and J are TRBV5-5 and TRBJ1-2, with D hard to call. The CDR3 totals 15 residues. Trimming removed 1 base at V and 2 bases at J, with 12 bases between. CDR1 SGHKS and CDR2 YYEKEE come from the germline V gene (reference sequence).

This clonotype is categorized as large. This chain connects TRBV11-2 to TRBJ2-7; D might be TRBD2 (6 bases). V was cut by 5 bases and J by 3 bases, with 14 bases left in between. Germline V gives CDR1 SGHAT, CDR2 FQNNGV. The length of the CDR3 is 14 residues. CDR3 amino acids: CASSPLGGSYEQYF. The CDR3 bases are TGTGCCAGCAGCCCGTTGGGGGGAAGCTACGAGCAGTACTTC.

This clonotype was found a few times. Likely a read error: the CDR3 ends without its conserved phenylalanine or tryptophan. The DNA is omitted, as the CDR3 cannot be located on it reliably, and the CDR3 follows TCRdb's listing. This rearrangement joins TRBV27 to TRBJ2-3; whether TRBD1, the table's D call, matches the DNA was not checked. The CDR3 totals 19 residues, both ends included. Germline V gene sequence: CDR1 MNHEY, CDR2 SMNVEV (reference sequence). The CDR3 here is CASSHHSTGGEWYGYTFGS.

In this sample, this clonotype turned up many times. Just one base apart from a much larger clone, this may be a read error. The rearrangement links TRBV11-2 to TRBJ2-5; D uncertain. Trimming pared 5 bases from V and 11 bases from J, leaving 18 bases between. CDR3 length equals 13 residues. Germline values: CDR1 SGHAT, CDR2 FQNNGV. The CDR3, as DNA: TGTGCCAGCAGCCCGTTAATCCCCCCTGAGCAGTACTTC. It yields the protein CASSPLIPPEQYF.

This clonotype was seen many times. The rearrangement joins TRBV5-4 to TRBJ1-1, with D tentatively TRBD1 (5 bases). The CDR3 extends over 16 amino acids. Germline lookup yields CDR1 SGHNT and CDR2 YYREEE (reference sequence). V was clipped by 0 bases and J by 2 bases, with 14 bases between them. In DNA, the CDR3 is TGTGCCAGCAGCTTGGAATTATCGGGGCCAAACACTGAAGCTTTCTTT. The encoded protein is CASSLELSGPNTEAFF.

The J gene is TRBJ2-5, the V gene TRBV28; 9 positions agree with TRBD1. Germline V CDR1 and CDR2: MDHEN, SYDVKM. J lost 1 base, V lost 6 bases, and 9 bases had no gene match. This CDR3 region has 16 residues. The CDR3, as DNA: TGTGCCAGCAGGGCACAGGGGGCAAAGGTCCAAGAGACCCAGTACTTC. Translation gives CASRAQGAKVQETQYF.

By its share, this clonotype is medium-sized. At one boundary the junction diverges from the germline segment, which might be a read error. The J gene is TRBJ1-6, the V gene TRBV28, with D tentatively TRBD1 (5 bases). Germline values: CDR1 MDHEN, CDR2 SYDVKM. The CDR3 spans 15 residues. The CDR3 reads CASSTGPSYNSPLHF. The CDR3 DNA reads TGTGCCAGCAGTACGGGGCCCTCCTATAATTCACCCCTCCACTTC.

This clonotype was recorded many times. The CDR3 sequence is CASSLLAAGRSDTQYF. Here the CDR3 DNA reads TGCGCCAGCAGCTTGCTAGCTGCGGGGAGGTCAGATACGCAGTATTTT. The chain couples TRBV5-1 to TRBJ2-3, with D possibly TRBD2 on 6 matching bases. Trimming took 1 base from V and 4 from J, leaving 16 bases between them. In germline, CDR1 is SGHRS, CDR2 YFSETQ. This CDR3 is built from 16 residues.

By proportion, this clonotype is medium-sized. CDR3 amino acids: CASSLREATEAFF. The CDR3 DNA sequence: TGTGCCAGCAGCCTCCGGGAGGCCACTGAAGCTTTCTTT. V usage is TRBV11-2 and J usage is TRBJ1-1; D gene unclear. Germline CDR1 and CDR2: SGHAT and FQNNGV. This CDR3 is 13 amino acids long. V was cut by 5 bases and J by 4 bases, with 11 bases left in between.